This T cell receptor beta chain was identified in a study of blood T cell repertoires in COVID-19. Study overall: Researchers got acute and convalescent COVID-19 samples from the United States, Italy and Spain. Sources were T cells, B-cell-depleted T cells, or PBMCs; the material itself was cDNA or gDNA.

Germline loops: CDR1 SGHRS, CDR2 YFSETQ. Trimming took 4 bases from V and 3 from J, leaving 17 bases between them. CDR3 length: 17 amino acids. Data came from immunoSEQ multiplex PCR; TCRdb stores just in-frame clones and leaves some out. Of approximately 350,000 clones listed, approximately 90% were seen once; the top ten hold approximately 1%. The age range of participants was 18 to 89 years, with residence in around 22 US areas. Clinical history reported by participants formed the basis on which cohorts were assigned. The chain uses TRBV5-1 and TRBJ2-6; perhaps TRBD2 as D (5 bases). The sequence was collected from a man between 18 and 29 years old who had recovered from COVID-19. The material sequenced was PBMCs or T cells enriched from blood (not recorded which). The CDR3 loop is CASSPGRSRVGANVLTF. CDR3 in DNA: TGCGCCAGCAGCCCAGGACGGTCGCGGGTTGGGGCCAACGTCCTGACTTTC.